A single sample gave rise to the 6 T cell receptor beta chains below, sequenced in a study of blood T cell repertoires in COVID-19. Produced via immunoSEQ multiplex PCR; TCRdb's table is partial and in-frame only. The sample lists about 120,000 clones, roughly 84% occurring once. Sequencing was done on a sample of PBMCs or T cells enriched from blood (not recorded which). These receptors were taken from a woman in her thirties who had recovered from COVID-19.

This clone was found a few times. The chain has TRBV27 and TRBJ2-2; maybe TRBD2 (5 bases). Germline values: CDR1 MNHEY, CDR2 SMNVEV (reference sequence). Trimming took 8 bases from V and 1 from J, leaving 8 bases between them. The CDR3 length is 13 residues. The CDR3 DNA follows: TGTGCCAGCCAGCGGTTGAACACCGGGGAGCTGTTTTTT. Translation gives CASQRLNTGELFF.

The chain couples TRBV9 to TRBJ2-3; TRBD2 aligns across 8 bases. Trimming took 0 bases from V and 7 from J; bases not matched to a gene: 19. From germline, CDR1 is SGDLS and CDR2 YYNGEE. The CDR3 contains 19 residues. CDR3 region: CASSVGGGERGYSQNTQYF. DNA of the CDR3: TGTGCCAGCAGCGTAGGAGGGGGAGAGCGGGGGTATTCACAAAATACGCAGTATTTT.

The chain employs TRBV5-5 and TRBJ1-2; 7 bases match TRBD1. This CDR3 region has 15 residues. With 2 bases clipped from V and 14 bases from J, the junction kept 18 bases outside the gene matches. Looked up from germline, CDR1 is SGHKS and CDR2 is YYEKEE (reference sequence). CDR3 DNA sequence: TGTGCCAGCAGCTTTCTACAGGGGCGGAGACCCCATAGTACCTTC. Residues: CASSFLQGRRPHSTF.

The rearrangement joins TRBV4-1 to TRBJ2-2, with D perhaps TRBD1 (5 bases). Germline V CDR1 and CDR2: MGHRA, YSYEKL. V lost 1 base to trimming and J lost 5 bases, with 8 bases between them. The CDR3 runs 14 residues. The CDR3 sequence: CASSQGPGTGELFF. CDR3 nucleotides: TGCGCCAGCAGCCAAGGTCCAGGGACCGGGGAGCTGTTTTTT.

The chain recombines TRBV6-4 with TRBJ2-3, with a possible D match to TRBD1 (5 bases). The CDR3 contains 14 residues. V was trimmed by 6 bases and J by 2 bases, leaving 12 bases between them. Germline assignment: CDR1 MRHNA and CDR2 SNTAGT. This CDR3 reads CASSQLGATDTQYF. The CDR3 nucleotides read TGTGCCAGCAGCCAGCTTGGGGCCACAGATACGCAGTATTTT.

This clone has a single count. The V gene is TRBV5-1, the J gene TRBJ2-7; D is undetermined. Between the trimmed V and J ends, which lost 4 bases and 3 bases, there was a span of 14 bases. Germline-derived CDR1 and CDR2 are SGHRS and YFSETQ. This CDR3 has 14 residues. In DNA form, the CDR3 reads TGCGCCAGCAGCCCCCGGGTCGATCACTACGAGCAGTACTTC. It encodes CASSPRVDHYEQYF.